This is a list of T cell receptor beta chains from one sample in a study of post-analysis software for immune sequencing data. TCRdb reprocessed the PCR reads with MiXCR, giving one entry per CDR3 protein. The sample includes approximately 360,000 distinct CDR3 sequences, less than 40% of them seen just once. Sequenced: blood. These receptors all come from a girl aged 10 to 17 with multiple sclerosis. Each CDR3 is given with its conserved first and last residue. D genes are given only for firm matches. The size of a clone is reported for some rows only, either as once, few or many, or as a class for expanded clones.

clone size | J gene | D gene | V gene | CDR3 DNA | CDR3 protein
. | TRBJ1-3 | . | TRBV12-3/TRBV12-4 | TGTGCCAGCAGTTTACACAGTTTCTCTGGAAACACCATATATTTT | CASSLHSFSGNTIYF
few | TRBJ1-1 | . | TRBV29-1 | TGCAGCGTTGTAGGCTGGAACACTGAAGCTTTCTTT | CSVVGWNTEAFF
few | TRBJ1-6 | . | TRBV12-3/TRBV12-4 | TGTGCCAGCAGCCCAGGGTCGGGTTCACCCCTCCACTTT | CASSPGSGSPLHF
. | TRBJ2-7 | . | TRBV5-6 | TGTGCCAGCAGCCCGGGCAGTATCCCCTACGAGCAGTACTTC | CASSPGSIPYEQYF
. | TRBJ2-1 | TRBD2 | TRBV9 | TGTGCCAGCGGCGTAGACGGTCGGGGGGGCCAGTTCTTC | CASGVDGRGGQFF
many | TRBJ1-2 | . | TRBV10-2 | TGCGCCAGCAAAAGTGAGGGGCGCAACTATGGCTACACCTTC | CASKSEGRNYGYTF
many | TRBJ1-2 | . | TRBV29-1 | TGCAGCGTTGAAGAGCAACGGGGGGTTTTCGGCTACACCTTC | CSVEEQRGVFGYTF
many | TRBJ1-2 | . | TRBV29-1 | TGCAGCGTTGAACATGGCTACACCTTC | CSVEHGYTF
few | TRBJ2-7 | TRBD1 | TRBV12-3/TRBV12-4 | TGTGCCAGCAGTTCGGAAGGGGGCCACGAGCAGTACTTC | CASSSEGGHEQYF
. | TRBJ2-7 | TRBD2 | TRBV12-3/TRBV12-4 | TGTGCCAGCAGTTGGGGATCCGGGGAGGGCTACGAGCAGTACTTC | CASSWGSGEGYEQYF
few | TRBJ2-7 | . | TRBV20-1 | TGCAGTGCTAGACAGGCCTCCCCCTCCTACGAGCAGTACTTC | CSARQASPSYEQYF
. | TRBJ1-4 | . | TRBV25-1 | TGTGCCAGCAGTGAATCCCGAGCTATTAATGAAAAACTGTTTTTT | CASSESRAINEKLFF
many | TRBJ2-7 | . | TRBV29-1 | TGCAGCGTTGAAGATGGGAGAGGGCAGTACTTC | CSVEDGRGQYF
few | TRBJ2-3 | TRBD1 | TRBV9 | TGTGCCAGCAGCGTAGAGGGGGCACGCACAGATACGCAGTATTTT | CASSVEGARTDTQYF
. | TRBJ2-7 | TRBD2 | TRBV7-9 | TGTGCCAGCAGCCGCCCGGGGGGGGAGTCCTACGAGCAGTACTTC | CASSRPGGESYEQYF
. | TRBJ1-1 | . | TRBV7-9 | TGTGCCAGCAGCTTAGCGAGCGGGGGGGTGGCATACTCCACTGAAGCTTTCTTT | CASSLASGGVAYSTEAFF
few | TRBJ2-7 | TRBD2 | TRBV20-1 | TGCAGTGCTAGAGATCTCCCGCTAGCGGAGTACGAGCAGTACTTC | CSARDLPLAEYEQYF
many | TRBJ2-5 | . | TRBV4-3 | TGCGCCAGCAGCCATAACCCGGGACTTAATCAAGAGACCCAGTACTTC | CASSHNPGLNQETQYF
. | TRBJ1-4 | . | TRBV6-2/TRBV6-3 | TGTGCCAGCAGTTACCCCGAAGACGAAAAACTGTTTTTT | CASSYPEDEKLFF
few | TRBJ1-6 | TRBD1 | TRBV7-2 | TGTGCCAGCAGCCGGGACAGGGCAAATTCACCCCTCCACTTT | CASSRDRANSPLHF
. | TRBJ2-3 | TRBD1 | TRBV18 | TGTGCCAGCTCACCTCTCGGGACAGGGTCCACAGATACGCAGTATTTT | CASSPLGTGSTDTQYF
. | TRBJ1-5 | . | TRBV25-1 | TGTGCCAGCATGTACATTAGCAATCAGCCCCAGCATTTT | CASMYISNQPQHF
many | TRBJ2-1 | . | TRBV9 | TGTGCCAGCAGCGTAGTGAGAGGTGAGCAGTTCTTC | CASSVVRGEQFF
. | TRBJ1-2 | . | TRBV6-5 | TGTGCCAGCAGTTACACTCAAGGTCAGGGAGGAGGCTACACCTTC | CASSYTQGQGGGYTF
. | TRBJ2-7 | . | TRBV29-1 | TGCAGCGTCACTAGGAGGGACGAGCAGTACTTC | CSVTRRDEQYF
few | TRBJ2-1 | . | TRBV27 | TGTGCCGGGCGCTACAATGAGCAGTTCTTC | CAGRYNEQFF
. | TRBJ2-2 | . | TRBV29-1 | TGCAGCGTCAGCAGGGGAGGGGAGCTGTTTTTT | CSVSRGGELFF
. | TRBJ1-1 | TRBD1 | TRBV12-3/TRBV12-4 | TGTGCCAGCAGCGCAGGGGGCTGGACTGAAGCTTTCTTT | CASSAGGWTEAFF
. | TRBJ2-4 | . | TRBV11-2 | TGTGCCAGCAGTTTGGTGGGGCAGTCCAAAAACATTCAGTACTTC | CASSLVGQSKNIQYF